This TCR beta chain was documented in a study of blood T cell repertoires in COVID-19. Clones were sequenced by immunoSEQ multiplex PCR, and TCRdb holds only the in-frame ones, with some missing. The profile shows about 200,000 clones, approximately 84% of them singletons. V shed 0 bases and J shed 5 bases, with 13 bases lying between them. The length of the CDR3 is 15 residues. Per the germline V gene, CDR1 is MGHDK and CDR2 is SYGVNS. This receptor was taken from an older man with acute or convalescent COVID-19. Source material: peripheral blood. The rearrangement uses TRBV25-1 and TRBJ2-5, with no clear D. CDR3 loop: CASSEYPDSRETQYF. CDR3 nucleotide sequence: TGTGCCAGCAGTGAATATCCCGACTCGCGCGAGACCCAGTACTTC.